A single sample is the source of the 12 T cell receptor beta chains below, sequenced in a study of blood T cell repertoires in COVID-19. The protocol was immunoSEQ multiplex PCR, while the TCRdb copy is restricted to in-frame clones and leaves out a portion. Of under 250,000 clones listed, approximately 85% are singletons. Sample: PBMCs or T cells enriched from blood (not recorded which). The source of these receptors is a woman in her forties or fifties with acute COVID-19.

This clone was detected only once. CDR3: CAWSPRGQPPLHF. In nucleotides, the CDR3 is TGTGCCTGGAGTCCTAGGGGGCAACCACCCCTCCACTTT. The chain couples TRBV30 to TRBJ1-6, with 7 bases aligning to TRBD1. With V trimmed by 2 bases and J by 11 bases, 6 bases remained unmatched. The germline CDR1 and CDR2 sequences are GTSNPN and SVGIG (reference sequence). CDR3 length equals 13 residues.

The chain combines TRBV19 with TRBJ1-6; 8 nucleotides align to TRBD1. V dropped 5 bases and J dropped 9; count of bases not matched to a gene: 6. This CDR3 spans 14 amino acids. The germline CDR1 and CDR2 sequences are LNHDA and SQIVND (reference sequence). The CDR3 DNA is TGTGCCAGTAGTGCCGACAGGGGTGGTTCACCCCTCCACTTT. Amino acids: CASSADRGGSPLHF.

The chain recombines TRBV12-5 with TRBJ1-3; the D gene is possibly TRBD1 (6 bases). V was pared by 7 bases and J by 3 bases, with 22 bases between. Germline V CDR1 and CDR2: LGHNT, FRNRAP. CDR3 length: 17 amino acids. CDR3 in amino acids: CASAPTLGGAYGNTIYF. The CDR3 bases are TGTGCTAGTGCCCCTACCTTAGGGGGGGCGTATGGAAACACCATATATTTT.

The rearrangement links TRBV6-5 to TRBJ1-2; 10 bases line up with TRBD1. The junction had 10 bases not matched to a gene; V was cut back by 6 bases and J by 6 bases. CDR1 is MNHEY and CDR2 is SVGAGI in the germline V gene. This CDR3 contains 15 residues. The CDR3 loop reads CASSDRGHSGHGYTF. CDR3 bases: TGTGCCAGCAGCGACAGGGGGCACTCTGGGCATGGCTACACCTTC.

This chain joins TRBV5-1 and TRBJ2-1, with TRBD1 matching over 8 bases. Losses at the gene ends were 2 bases for V and 3 bases for J; bases not matched to a gene: 4. Germline CDR1 and CDR2: SGHRS and YFSETQ. The CDR3 length is 15 residues. This CDR3 reads CASSLTGGSYNEQFF. CDR3 nucleotides: TGCGCCAGCAGCTTAACAGGGGGGAGCTACAATGAGCAGTTCTTC. The full variable domain, completed using reference TRBV5-1 and TRBJ2-1, is KAGVTQTPRYLIKTRGQQVTLSCSPISGHRSVSWYQQTPGQGLQFLFEYFSETQRNKGNFPGRFSGRQFSNSRSEMNVSTLELGDSALYLCASSLTGGSYNEQFFGPGTRLTVL.

The chain has TRBV30 and TRBJ1-3, with 9 positions matching TRBD1. The length of the CDR3 is 14 residues. Per germline, CDR1 GTSNPN and CDR2 SVGIG (reference sequence). Germline trimming cut 3 bases from V and 4 bases from J; bases unmatched to any gene: 4. CDR3 in amino acids: CAWRPQGAGNTIYF. In DNA form, the CDR3 reads TGTGCCTGGAGGCCACAGGGGGCAGGAAACACCATATATTTT.

The V and J genes are TRBV7-2 and TRBJ1-4; D is undetermined. Germline CDR1 and CDR2: SGHTA and FQGNSA. The ends were cut back, 3 bases at V and 10 bases at J, with 12 bases in the middle. The CDR3 covers 13 residues. CDR3 in amino acids: CASSFPAEGKLFF. In DNA form, the CDR3 reads TGTGCCAGCAGCTTCCCCGCGGAGGGAAAACTGTTTTTT.

The chain is built from TRBV3-1 (or the pseudogene TRBV3-2) and TRBJ2-1; TRBD2 matches 9 bases. The germline CDR1 and CDR2 sequences are LGHDT and YNNKEL (reference sequence). CDR3 length equals 16 residues. V was pared by 4 bases and J by 7 bases, with 11 bases of the junction left unmatched. The CDR3 here is CASSPAQAGGRNEQFF. The CDR3 region has the DNA TGTGCCAGCAGCCCGGCGCAGGCGGGGGGGCGGAATGAGCAGTTCTTC.

This chain joins TRBV7-9 and TRBJ1-3, with 8 nucleotides matching TRBD1. Germline CDR1 is SEHNR and CDR2 is FQNEAQ (reference sequence). The length of the CDR3 is 16 residues. V trimming: 5 bases; J trimming: 2 bases; junction bases outside the gene matches: 8. The CDR3, as DNA: TGTGCCAGCAGCAACCAGGGGGCTGGGACTGGAAACACCATATATTTT. Protein: CASSNQGAGTGNTIYF.

This chain connects TRBV6-5 to TRBJ2-7; TRBD2 matches 11 bases. This CDR3 comprises 15 residues. CDR1 and CDR2 (germline): MNHEY, SVGAGI. Trimming at V came to 0 bases and at J to 4 bases, leaving 2 bases not matched to a gene. CDR3 sequence reads: CASSYSSGGGYEQYF. The CDR3 DNA is TGTGCCAGCAGTTACTCTAGCGGGGGGGGTTACGAGCAGTACTTC.

The chain carries TRBV1 and TRBJ1-1; the D call in the table, TRBD1, was not verified against the DNA. TRBV1 is listed as a pseudogene. CDR3 length: 15 amino acids. CDR3 region: CTSSSYPRGDTEAFF. CDR3 nucleotides: TGCACCAGCAGCTCCTATCCTAGGGGTGACACTGAAGCTTTCTTT.

CDR3 sequence: CASSSSGSWNEKLFF. The CDR3 coding sequence is TGTGCCAGCAGTTCATCAGGGTCGTGGAATGAAAAACTGTTTTTT. The rearrangement links TRBV6-2 or TRBV6-3 to TRBJ1-4; TRBD1 might be the D (5 bases). Germline values: CDR1 MNHEY, CDR2 SVGEGT. V was cut by 4 bases and J by 5 bases, with 14 bases left in between. This CDR3 region has 15 residues.